This T cell receptor beta chain was sequenced in a study of post-analysis software for immune sequencing data. There are a few counts of this clonotype. What it binds is unknown. Study results and caveats: Controls showed lower frequencies than patients for five TRBV segments, and TRBV5-6, TRBV5-1 and TRBV20-1 were among these.

Tagging with unique molecular identifiers was a feature of the TCR beta cDNA libraries. TCRdb redid the calling of the PCR reads with MiXCR, one entry per CDR3 protein. The data contain 650,000 to 850,000 distinct CDR3 sequences, about 50% of them singletons. Per the germline V gene, CDR1 is DFQATT and CDR2 is SNEGSKA (reference sequence). J was trimmed by 7 bases and V by 3 bases; bases with no gene match: 5. This CDR3 is 13 amino acids long. The clonotype comes from a girl aged 5 to 17 with multiple sclerosis. Sequenced input: blood. This rearrangement joins TRBV20-1 to TRBJ1-2, with 10 bases matching TRBD1. The DNA of the CDR3 is TGCAGTGCTAGGCAGGGACAGGGGATTGGCTACACCTTC. Translation gives CSARQGQGIGYTF.